The rows below give T cell receptor beta chains drawn from one sample of a study of cytomegalovirus exposure and HLA in healthy donors. The protocol was immunoSEQ multiplex PCR, while the TCRdb copy is restricted to in-frame clones and leaves out a portion. Of 95,000 to 150,000 clones detected, around 90% appear once; the ten largest clones hold approximately 2%. Sequencing used PBMCs. Every receptor here comes from a woman between 18 and 29 years old in good health and CMV-seronegative. Each CDR3 is given without its conserved first and last residue. Fields, in order: clone size, V gene, J gene, CDR3 protein. A row's size may be missing; if present it is once, few, many or a size class.

few,TRBV9,TRBJ2-1,ASSVDGSGSKQF
NA,TRBV19,TRBJ2-3,ASSTSVASTDTQY
NA,TRBV19,TRBJ2-1,ASSPDLYSGTSGSNEQF
NA,TRBV28,TRBJ1-1,ASSLALTGFTEAF
NA,TRBV14,TRBJ2-3,ASSQSVGDTQY
NA,TRBV5-4,TRBJ2-7,ASSLAAGGGYEQY
NA,TRBV5-4,TRBJ2-4,ASSLALADNIQY
NA,TRBV9,TRBJ2-1,ASSVGEGGNEQF
NA,TRBV7-3,TRBJ2-3,ASSLIGRTDTQY
NA,TRBV7-8,TRBJ2-2,ASSLMRGGLGGELF
NA,TRBV5-1,TRBJ1-5,ASSLTYRGRGNQPQH
NA,TRBV19,TRBJ2-7,ASSAGTGSSYEQY
NA,TRBV19,TRBJ2-1,ATRRDSNSYNEQF
NA,TRBV5-5,TRBJ2-7,ASSLRRLAGFSSYEQY
NA,TRBV28,TRBJ1-4,ASRLHRATNEKLF
NA,TRBV29-1,TRBJ2-1,SVEASNEQF
NA,TRBV19,TRBJ2-7,ASSPGLAGEEEQY
once,TRBV10-3,TRBJ2-7,AIRPGTQTYEQY
NA,TRBV6-1,TRBJ1-5,ASRTFDYQPQH
NA,TRBV30,TRBJ1-2,AWGSRGVGRVYGYT
NA,TRBV7-9,TRBJ1-1,ASSGPTGRNTEAF
once,TRBV5-6,TRBJ2-7,ASSSGQGYEQY
NA,TRBV19,TRBJ2-7,ASSPGLGTYEQY
NA,TRBV11-2,TRBJ2-1,ASSSLLAESYNEQF
NA,TRBV7-9,TRBJ2-5,ASSPGLAVLQTQY
NA,TRBV5-1,TRBJ2-7,ASSLEVGARSYEQY
NA,TRBV7-6,TRBJ1-5,ASSLAPFPGREPQH
NA,TRBV7-2,TRBJ1-5,ASSLEIGTGGSTVPQH
NA,TRBV2,TRBJ2-7,ASRGDVYRESYEQY
NA,TRBV16,TRBJ2-7,ASKGTSGSSSYEQY
NA,TRBV5-1,TRBJ2-5,ASSRGGTWKETQY
NA,TRBV5-6,TRBJ2-3,ASSPQSTDTQY
NA,TRBV10-3,TRBJ2-6,AISDTRRGTGANVLT
NA,TRBV29-1,TRBJ2-3,SVGGLARADTQY
NA,TRBV5-1,TRBJ2-3,ASRDYVNTQY
NA,TRBV6-1,TRBJ1-2,ASSDTGTRGNYGYT
NA,TRBV6-4,TRBJ2-1,ASSELAGEMNEQF
NA,TRBV2,TRBJ2-7,ASSDGTSLYEQY
once,TRBV18,TRBJ1-5,ASSRQGSNQPQH
NA,TRBV2,TRBJ1-1,ASRPTGGTLNTEAF
NA,TRBV25-1,TRBJ2-1,ASSELKSDSYNEQF
NA,TRBV4-1,TRBJ2-1,ASSQETAGGGTGNEQF
NA,TRBV19,TRBJ1-5,ASVQVGGYQPQH
NA,TRBV18,TRBJ1-1,ASSPRQGSNTEAF
NA,TRBV2,TRBJ2-7,ASSGLQGSHEQY
once,TRBV28,TRBJ1-2,ASSSRGQLFYGYT
NA,TRBV7-9,TRBJ2-7,ASSLAVADTDYEQY